The clone carrying this T cell receptor beta chain was counted many times. Its target is not known. This entry belongs to a study of early T cells in non-severe SARS-CoV-2 infection. Looking at the study overall: Sequencing targeted bulk RNA from unsorted whole blood, leaving chains unpaired.

Germline CDR1 and CDR2: SGHNT and YENEEA. The J segment lost 6 bases and the V segment lost 5 bases, leaving 10 bases of the junction unmatched. The CDR3 loop spans 16 amino acids. Unique molecular identifiers tagged individual cDNA molecules. TCRdb reanalysed the 5' RACE reads using MiXCR and keeps one entry per CDR3 protein. Of roughly 30,000 distinct CDR3 sequences in the sample, about 5.1% were seen once. Notes on the study in general: Using VDJdb, the matching emphasized anti-spike CD8 responses while missing private and CD4 specificities.

The origin of this receptor is an adult who was a healthcare worker with PCR-confirmed SARS-CoV-2 infection or an uninfected control (not recorded which). The sample taken for sequencing was whole blood. This sequence joins TRBV11-3 and TRBJ2-2; 9 nucleotides match TRBD1. CDR3 in amino acids: CASSAPGTGMAGELFF. Written as DNA, the CDR3 is TGTGCCAGCAGCGCTCCCGGGACAGGGATGGCCGGGGAGCTGTTTTTT.